This TCR beta chain was sequenced for a study of regulatory T cells in long-lasting Graves disease. Study-wide results and caveats: Persistent cases favored TRBV28, TRBJ1-2 and TRBJ2-5.

The CDR3 covers 13 residues. Germline V gives CDR1 LNHDA, CDR2 SQIVND (reference sequence). V lost 5 bases and J lost 6, with 12 bases in between. This sample's time point: newly diagnosed GD, antithyroid drugs for less than 3 months. Scientists built the TCR library using RNA that was extracted from PBMCs. iRepertoire HTBI primers and Arm-PCR of CDR3 regions built TCR beta libraries. A single record per CDR3 protein comes from TCRdb applying MiXCR to the multiplex PCR reads. The table lists roughly 220,000 distinct CDR3 sequences, roughly 18% of them singletons. This clonotype was observed at least ten times. Its antigen is unknown.

V is TRBV19 and J is TRBJ2-3; TRBD2 might be the D (5 bases). The material was peripheral blood mononuclear cells (PBMCs), obtained at new diagnosis, from a patient treated with antithyroid drugs. The clonotype comes from a female donor with Graves disease. The CDR3 here is CASSPRTGDTQYF. DNA of the CDR3: TGTGCCAGTAGTCCTCGGACTGGGGATACGCAGTATTTT.